This is a list of T cell receptor beta chains from one sample in a study of blood T cells in healthy people across ages. Each CDR3 protein is one row after TCRdb ran MiXCR on the 5' RACE reads. The data hold some 1.8 million distinct CDR3 sequences, with 30% to 40% observed a single time. The material sequenced was blood. These receptors all come from a human donor in good health. CDR3s include the opening cysteine and the closing phenylalanine or tryptophan. D genes are given only for firm matches. Expanded clones are given a class, and other clones once, few, many or no size at all.

>TRBJ1-1|TRBV29-1|.|once
CSVGQTDTEAFF
TGCAGCGTCGGACAGACCGACACTGAAGCTTTCTTT
>TRBJ2-7|TRBV29-1|TRBD2|.
CSAKACSGSEQYF
TGCAGCGCTAAGGCCTGTAGCGGGTCCGAGCAGTACTTC
>TRBJ1-2|TRBV20-1|TRBD1|.
CSVLQGADYGYTF
TGCAGCGTCTTGCAGGGGGCGGACTATGGCTACACCTTC
>TRBJ1-1|TRBV6-2/TRBV6-3|.|.
CASSYSMADMNTEAFF
TGTGCCAGCAGTTACTCGATGGCCGACATGAACACTGAAGCTTTCTTT
>TRBJ1-6|TRBV5-1|TRBD1|.
CASSDRGLDSPLHF
TGCGCCAGCAGCGACAGGGGGTTGGATTCACCCCTCCACTTT
>TRBJ1-5|TRBV6-5|TRBD1|.
CASSFTPGQGDQPQHF
TGTGCCAGCAGTTTCACTCCGGGACAGGGCGATCAGCCCCAGCATTTT
>TRBJ2-5|TRBV7-2|.|many
CASSQAGTQETQYF
TGTGCCAGCAGCCAGGCCGGGACCCAAGAGACCCAGTACTTC
>TRBJ2-3|TRBV20-1|.|few
CSARKGGDTDTQYF
TGCAGTGCTAGGAAGGGGGGGGACACAGATACGCAGTATTTT
>TRBJ1-5|TRBV12-3/TRBV12-4|.|.
CASTLQGGGNQPQHF
TGTGCCAGCACCCTACAGGGAGGGGGCAATCAGCCCCAGCATTTT
>TRBJ2-1|TRBV14|.|few
CASSPHRDSRVGEQFF
TGTGCCAGCAGCCCTCACCGGGACTCCCGGGTCGGTGAGCAGTTCTTC
>TRBJ2-3|TRBV7-9|.|.
CASGGIDTQYF
TGTGCCAGCGGGGGGATAGATACGCAGTATTTT
>TRBJ2-3|TRBV7-2|TRBD2|.
CASSLGGGAEYF
TGTGCCAGCAGCTTAGGCGGGGGGGCTGAGTATTTT
>TRBJ1-2|TRBV4-1|.|few
CASSHATNYGYTF
TGCGCCAGCAGCCACGCCACTAACTATGGCTACACCTTC
>TRBJ2-1|TRBV18|.|.
CASSRLSRETQFF
TGTGCCAGCTCACGGTTATCCAGGGAGACCCAGTTCTTC
>TRBJ1-2|TRBV20-1|.|.
CSASEYYGYTF
TGCAGTGCGTCTGAGTACTATGGCTACACCTTC
>TRBJ1-2|TRBV9|.|.
CASSVDAGMVGGYTF
TGTGCCAGCAGCGTAGACGCAGGGATGGTGGGAGGCTACACCTTC
>TRBJ2-7|TRBV29-1|TRBD1|.
CSVGQGISYGHEQYF
TGCAGCGTGGGACAGGGAATCAGTTACGGCCACGAGCAGTACTTC
>TRBJ2-7|TRBV25-1|.|few
CVSSELGVGDEQYF
TGTGTCAGCAGTGAACTGGGGGTCGGTGACGAGCAGTACTTC
>TRBJ2-5|TRBV20-1|TRBD1|few
CSASTDRAYETQYF
TGCAGTGCTTCCACCGACAGGGCGTACGAGACCCAGTACTTC